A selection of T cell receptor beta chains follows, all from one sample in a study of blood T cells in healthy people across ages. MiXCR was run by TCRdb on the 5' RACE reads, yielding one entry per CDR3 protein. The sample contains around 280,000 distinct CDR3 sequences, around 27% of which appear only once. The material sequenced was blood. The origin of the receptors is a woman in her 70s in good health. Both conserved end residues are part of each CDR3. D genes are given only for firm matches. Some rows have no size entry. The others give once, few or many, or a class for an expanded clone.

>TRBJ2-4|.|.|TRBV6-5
CASSYGRTLAKNIQYF
TGTGCCAGCAGTTACGGGAGGACTCTAGCCAAAAACATTCAGTACTTC
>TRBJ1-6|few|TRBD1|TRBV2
CATDREDNSPLHF
TGTGCCACTGACAGGGAAGATAATTCACCCCTCCACTTT
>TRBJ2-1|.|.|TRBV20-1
CSAQDSVTAEQFF
TGCAGTGCACAAGACAGCGTTACGGCTGAGCAGTTCTTC
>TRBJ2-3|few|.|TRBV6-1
CASTFFLTDTQYF
TGTGCCAGCACTTTCTTTCTCACAGATACGCAGTATTTT
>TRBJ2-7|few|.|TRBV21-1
CASSCQGTASYEQYF
TGTGCCAGCAGCTGCCAAGGGACGGCGTCCTACGAGCAGTACTTC
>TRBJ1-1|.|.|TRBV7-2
CASRLGELNTEAFF
TGTGCCAGCAGACTAGGAGAATTGAACACTGAAGCTTTCTTT
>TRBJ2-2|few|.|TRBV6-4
CASSDSRSGELFF
TGTGCCAGCAGTGACTCGAGGTCCGGGGAGCTGTTTTTT
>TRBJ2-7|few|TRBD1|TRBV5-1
CASSLDRGASYEQYF
TGCGCCAGCAGCTTGGACAGGGGGGCCTCCTACGAGCAGTACTTC
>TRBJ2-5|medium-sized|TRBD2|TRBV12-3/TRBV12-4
CASSWTSGRETQYF
TGTGCCAGCAGTTGGACTAGCGGGAGAGAGACCCAGTACTTC
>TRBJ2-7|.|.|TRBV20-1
CSARVGVYEQYF
TGCAGTGCCAGGGTGGGGGTCTACGAGCAGTACTTC
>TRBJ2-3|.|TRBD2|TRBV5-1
CASSFSGRAFGDTKYF
TGCGCCAGCAGCTTTAGCGGGAGGGCCTTTGGAGATACGAAGTATTTT